This entry lists 7 T cell receptor beta chains sequenced from one sample in a study of CD8 T cells in ankylosing spondylitis. Each CDR3 protein gets one entry after TCRdb re-called the 5' RACE reads with MiXCR. Seen here are roughly 150,000 distinct CDR3 sequences, around 8.9% observed once, and the top ten hold roughly 16%. The sequenced sample consisted of blood, either unsorted or a sorted T cell fraction (not recorded which). Receptors were obtained from a female donor with ankylosing spondylitis or in good health (not recorded which).

V usage is TRBV6-2 or TRBV6-3 and J usage is TRBJ2-5; no clear D. The V gene's germline CDR1 is MNHEY and CDR2 SVGEGT. Deletions cut 6 bases from V and 4 bases from J, with 9 bases between. This CDR3 spans 12 amino acids. The CDR3 here is CASRGSPETQYF. CDR3 bases: TGTGCCAGCAGGGGATCACCAGAGACCCAGTACTTC.

This clonotype was picked up many times. The chain employs TRBV7-3 and TRBJ2-5; TRBD1 or TRBD2 may be the D gene (5 bases each). The length of the CDR3 is 17 residues. From germline, CDR1 is SGHTA and CDR2 FQGTGA. V was clipped by 5 bases and J by 4 bases, with 23 bases between them. CDR3 protein: CASSPYPRPGRGETQYF. In DNA, the CDR3 is TGTGCCAGCAGCCCATACCCTCGACCGGGACGGGGAGAGACCCAGTACTTC.

This clonotype has only a few counts. The rearrangement joins TRBV18 to TRBJ2-3, with 8 bases lining up with TRBD1. CDR3 size: 18 residues. Germline values: CDR1 KGHSH, CDR2 LQKENI. With V trimmed by 3 bases and J by 5 bases, 16 bases remained unmatched. The CDR3 DNA follows: TGTGCCAGCTCACCCTCACTTTTCAGACAGGGGAGTCGAGATACGCAGTATTTT. Translation: CASSPSLFRQGSRDTQYF.

In this sample, this clonotype is medium-sized. The CDR3 DNA reads as TGCGCCAGCAGCCAGTCCGAGCTTCCCGGGGAGCTGTTTTTT. Its translation: CASSQSELPGELFF. This chain connects TRBV5-1 to TRBJ2-2, with D uncertain. The CDR3 length is 14 residues. Trimming stripped 4 bases from V and 6 bases from J, with 13 bases between. Germline values: CDR1 SGHRS, CDR2 YFSETQ.

This clonotype has more than one count but fewer than ten. V usage is TRBV6-1 and J usage is TRBJ1-5; 11 nucleotides match TRBD1. This CDR3 contains 18 residues. Germline lookup yields CDR1 MNHNS and CDR2 SASEGT. V lost 4 bases to trimming and J lost 0 bases; unmatched junction nucleotides: 8. The CDR3 protein is CASSAWDRGGYSNQPQHF. In DNA, the CDR3 is TGTGCCAGCAGTGCCTGGGACAGGGGGGGATATAGCAATCAGCCCCAGCATTTT.

This clonotype showed up many times. The chain has TRBV29-1 and TRBJ1-1; tentative D call: TRBD1 (6 bases). Trimming stripped 1 base from V and 6 bases from J, with 9 bases between. The CDR3 runs 12 residues. Germline V gene lookup returns CDR1 SQVTM and CDR2 ANQGSEA. The CDR3 nucleotides are TGCAGCGTTGAAGTGGGGGCCTCTGAAGCTTTCTTT. Its translation: CSVEVGASEAFF.

This clonotype occurred a few times. The rearrangement links TRBV18 to TRBJ1-5; no definite D call. The CDR3 loop spans 14 amino acids. The ends were cut back, 4 bases at V and 0 bases at J, with 7 bases in the middle. Germline CDR1 reads KGHSH; CDR2 reads LQKENI. The CDR3: CASSLRGSNQPQHF. In DNA form, the CDR3 reads TGTGCCAGCTCACTTCGGGGTAGCAATCAGCCCCAGCATTTT.